This T cell receptor (beta chain) comes out of a study of cytomegalovirus exposure and HLA in healthy donors. Overall study findings and caveats: Information on immune exposure was restricted to one variable (CMV serostatus).

CDR1 and CDR2 from the germline V gene are MNHEY and SMNVEV (reference sequence). The CDR3 is 14 residues long. The V gene end was trimmed by 5 bases and the J gene end by 7 bases; junction bases not matched to a gene: 5. This clone was found once. Its specificity is unknown. Use of 60 Vbeta and 13 Jbeta primers characterized the PCR. Clones were read by immunoSEQ multiplex PCR, and TCRdb kept only the in-frame ones, dropping some. Of approximately 170,000 clones detected, more than 65% appear once; the ten largest clones hold 4.7%. The clonotype originates from a man aged 18 to 35 in good health and CMV-seropositive. This chain uses TRBV27 with TRBJ2-1, with 10 positions matching TRBD1. Sequencing was performed on PBMCs. CDR3 nucleotides: TGTGCCAGCAGTCTCGGGACAGGGGTAAATGAGCAGTTCTTC. Amino acid sequence: CASSLGTGVNEQFF.